Each of the 15 T cell receptor beta chains below was sequenced from the same sample in a study of molecular identifiers for immune sequencing clone quantification. A single record per CDR3 protein comes from TCRdb applying MiXCR to the PCR reads. The table lists some 91,000 distinct CDR3 sequences, 24% of them singletons. Sequenced sample: naive CD8+ T cells from blood, with Jurkat cell RNA spiked in. Indicated subset: FACS-sorted CD8+CD4-CCR7+CD45RA+ naive T cells. These receptors came from a human donor in good health. Some libraries in this study had Jurkat cell RNA spiked in.

At least ten counts were recorded for this clonotype. The chain couples TRBV29-1 to TRBJ2-7; 8 bases map to TRBD2. Germline CDR1 and CDR2: SQVTM and ANQGSEA. The CDR3 length is 13 residues. V lost 6 bases, J lost 9 bases, and 13 bases stayed unmatched. The CDR3 sequence is CSVAGGFAGGQYF. The CDR3 DNA reads as TGCAGCGTCGCGGGGGGTTTCGCAGGCGGGCAGTACTTC.

The CDR3 nucleotides are TGTGCCAGCAGCTTAGATCCCGGGAGGGCCTACAATGAGCAGTTCTTC. Its translation: CASSLDPGRAYNEQFF. The chain is built from TRBV7-6 and TRBJ2-1, with 8 bases aligning to TRBD2. Losses at the gene ends were 1 base for V and 2 bases for J; bases not matched to a gene: 4. The CDR3 is made up of 16 amino acids. The V gene's germline CDR1 is SGHVS and CDR2 FNYEAQ.

This clonotype was counted many times. V is TRBV28 and J is TRBJ2-3; no clear D. Germline V gene sequence: CDR1 MDHEN, CDR2 SYDVKM. CDR3 size: 12 residues. The V end was cut by 7 bases, the J end by 4 bases, with 9 bases between. The CDR3 nucleotides are TGTGCCAGCAATTTTATAGCAGATACGCAGTATTTT. Translation: CASNFIADTQYF.

To note about this clonotype: One junction end does not reproduce the germline sequence, and a read error may be involved. The V and J genes are TRBV4-1 and TRBJ1-5, with D unclear. Germline-derived CDR1 and CDR2 are MGHRA and YSYEKL. The CDR3 loop spans 15 amino acids. CDR3 in amino acids: CARSRPPAGNPPPHF. The CDR3 region has the DNA TGCGCCCGCAGCCGGCCCCCGGCGGGGAATCCGCCCCCGCATTTT.

This rearrangement joins TRBV28 to TRBJ2-7; either TRBD1 or TRBD2 may fit D (5 bases each). The V and J ends lost 1 base and 6 bases respectively, with 7 bases between them. This CDR3 is built from 12 residues. In germline, CDR1 is MDHEN, CDR2 SYDVKM. In DNA form, the CDR3 reads TGTGCCAGCAGTTTATTAGGGACCGAGCAGTACTTC. Amino acid sequence: CASSLLGTEQYF. The entire variable domain, with the rest obtained from reference TRBV28 and TRBJ2-7, is as follows: DVKVTQSSRYLVKRTGEKVFLECVQDMDHENMFWYRQDPGLGLRLIYFSYDVKMKEKGDIPEGYSVSREKKERFSLILESASTNQTSMYLCASSLLGTEQYFGPGTRLTVT.

This clonotype appeared many times. The V gene is TRBV27, the J gene TRBJ2-7, with TRBD1 matching 8 bases. V shed 5 bases, J shed 3 bases, and the junction held 6 bases outside the gene matches. The CDR3 covers 14 residues. Germline CDR1 reads MNHEY; CDR2 reads SMNVEV (reference sequence). In DNA, the CDR3 is TGTGCCAGCAGTACATGGGACAGGAACTACGAGCAGTACTTC. Encoded protein: CASSTWDRNYEQYF.

This clonotype was observed at least ten times. The CDR3 DNA reads TGTGCCTGGAGTGTAGCCTACAATGAGCAGTTCTTC. Its protein product is CAWSVAYNEQFF. The V call is TRBV30, the J call TRBJ2-1; D unresolved. This CDR3 contains 12 residues. Between the trimmed V and J ends, which lost 0 bases and 2 bases, there was a span of 2 bases. From germline, CDR1 is GTSNPN and CDR2 SVGIG (reference sequence). The full variable domain, with the rest looked up from reference TRBV30 and TRBJ2-1, is SQTIHQWPATLVQPVGSPLSLECTVEGTSNPNLYWYRQAAGRGLQLLFYSVGIGQISSEVPQNLSASRPQDRQFILSSKKLLLSDSGFYLCAWSVAYNEQFFGPGTRLTVL.

This clonotype was counted between two and nine times. V usage is TRBV28 and J usage is TRBJ2-1; 7 nucleotides agree with TRBD2. V lost 4 bases, J lost 9 bases, and 12 bases stayed unmatched. This CDR3 spans 15 amino acids. The germline CDR1 and CDR2 sequences are MDHEN and SYDVKM. The chain's CDR3 is CASSSRTSVGSEQFF. The CDR3 nucleotides are TGTGCCAGCAGTTCCCGGACTAGTGTGGGTAGTGAGCAGTTCTTC.

This clonotype has at least ten counts. This chain connects TRBV4-1 to TRBJ2-1; tentative D call: TRBD2 (5 bases). Trimming pared 0 bases from V and 7 bases from J, leaving 16 bases between. The CDR3 runs 16 residues. CDR1 is MGHRA and CDR2 is YSYEKL in the germline V gene. The DNA of the CDR3 is TGCGCCAGCAGCCAAGATCCCAGCGTGCGGGCTAATGAGCAGTTCTTC. This encodes CASSQDPSVRANEQFF.

This clonotype was counted ten times or more. The genes are TRBV5-6 and TRBJ2-5, with D possibly TRBD1 on 6 matching bases. Germline lookup yields CDR1 SGHDT and CDR2 YYEEEE. The V and J ends lost 1 base and 3 bases respectively, with 7 bases between them. CDR3 size: 13 residues. The CDR3 here is CASSLSGEETQYF. The CDR3 DNA sequence: TGTGCCAGCAGCTTGTCAGGGGAAGAGACCCAGTACTTC.

To note about this clonotype: Just one base apart from a much larger clone, this may be a read error. The J gene is TRBJ2-1, the V gene TRBV7-9; D remains unclear. CDR1 is SEHNR, CDR2 FQNEAQ, per germline (reference sequence). This CDR3 region has 15 residues. CDR3 in DNA: TGTGCCTGCAGCGCCGCGTACGCCACCTACAATGAGCAGTTCTTC. This sequence encodes CACSAAYATYNEQFF.

This clonotype has ten or more counts. This chain uses TRBV6-2 or TRBV6-3 with TRBJ1-1; 10 nucleotides match TRBD1. Germline CDR1 reads MNHEY; CDR2 reads SVGEGT. After removal of 8 bases from V and 1 base from J, the junction contained 22 bases not matched to a gene. This CDR3 has 20 amino acids. For the CDR3, the DNA is TGTGCCAGCGTGTTGGCTGGGACAGGGGTGGGGGACACTAAGAACACTGAAGCTTTCTTT. Translated, it gives CASVLAGTGVGDTKNTEAFF.

On this clonotype: A much more abundant neighbour one base away suggests this may be a read error. This chain joins TRBV29-1 and TRBJ2-3; D remains ambiguous. Germline CDR1 SQVTM, CDR2 ANQGSEA. The CDR3 is 14 residues long. Trimming cost V 7 bases and J 0 bases, with 14 bases left between them. For the CDR3, the DNA is TGCAGCGCCGCGATAGAGCCTAGCACAGATACGCAGTATTTT. This sequence encodes CSAAIEPSTDTQYF.

This clonotype was seen only once. A much larger clone lies one base from this, so it may be a read error. The chain couples TRBV7-9 to TRBJ1-5; D is undetermined. The germline V gene has CDR1 SEHNR and CDR2 FQNEAQ (reference sequence). The CDR3 spans 15 residues. This CDR3 reads CASSPTSEGNRPQHF. The DNA for the CDR3 is TGTGCCAGCAGCCCCACTTCCGAAGGAAATCGGCCCCAGCATTTT.

The chain has TRBV19 and TRBJ2-1, with 9 bases matching TRBD2. Per the germline V gene, CDR1 is LNHDA and CDR2 is SQIVND (reference sequence). V was clipped by 7 bases and J by 3 bases; unmatched bases: 4. This CDR3 is 14 amino acids long. The CDR3 reads CASKLAGDYNEQFF. CDR3 DNA sequence: TGTGCCAGTAAGTTAGCGGGAGACTACAATGAGCAGTTCTTC.